This T cell receptor beta chain emerged from a study of T-cell memory formation after mild COVID-19. In the study overall: Clustering of TCRs was largely donor specific. General study findings and limits: Day 15 to 85 contracting clones showed balanced CD4/CD8; later expanders leaned CD4+. Memory cells collected pre-infection included some clones that later responded, suggesting cross-reactive memory joined.

This clonotype was observed once. Its matching antigen is unknown. CDR1 SEHNR and CDR2 FQNEAQ come from the germline V gene (reference sequence). Trimming cost V 3 bases and J 6 bases, with 15 bases left between them. The CDR3 runs to 14 residues. Constant-segment primers and 5'RACE yielded cDNA libraries for TCR alpha and TCR beta, each carrying sample barcodes and UMIs. TCRdb used MiXCR to reprocess the 5' RACE reads, holding one entry per CDR3 protein. In the table there are around 200,000 distinct CDR3 sequences, about 27% of which are singletons. The chain combines TRBV7-9 with TRBJ2-7, with TRBD1 as a possible D gene (5 bases). The sample consisted of PBMCs or a T cell subset sorted from them (not recorded which). The sequence was collected from an adult woman who had mild COVID-19 (a few samples of this study predate the infection). Cell type and time point are not known. The CDR3 loop is CASSLFERTGEQYF. CDR3 nucleotide sequence: TGTGCCAGCAGCTTGTTTGAGAGAACAGGCGAGCAGTACTTC. The complete variable domain, with remaining parts taken from reference TRBV7-9 and TRBJ2-7, reads DTGVSQNPRHKITKRGQNVTFRCDPISEHNRLYWYRQTLGQGPEFLTYFQNEAQLEKSRLLSDRFSAERPKGSFSTLEIQRTEQGDSAMYLCASSLFERTGEQYFGPGTRLTVT.